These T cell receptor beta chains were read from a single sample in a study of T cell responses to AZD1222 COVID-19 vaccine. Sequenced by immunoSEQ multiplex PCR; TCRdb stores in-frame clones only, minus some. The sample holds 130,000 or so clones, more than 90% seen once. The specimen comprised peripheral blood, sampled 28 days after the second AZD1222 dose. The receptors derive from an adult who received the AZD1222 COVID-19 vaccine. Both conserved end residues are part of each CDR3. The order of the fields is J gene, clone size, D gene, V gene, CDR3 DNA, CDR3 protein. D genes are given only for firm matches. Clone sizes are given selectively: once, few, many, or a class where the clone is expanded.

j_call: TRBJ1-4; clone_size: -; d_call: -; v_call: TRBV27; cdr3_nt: TGTGCCAGCAGTTTACGGGGGGGGACTGAAAAACTGTTTTTT; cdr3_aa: CASSLRGGTEKLFF
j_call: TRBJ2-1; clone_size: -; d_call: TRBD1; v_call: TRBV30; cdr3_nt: TGTGCCTGGACGGGACAGGGTTACAATGAGCAGTTCTTC; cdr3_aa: CAWTGQGYNEQFF
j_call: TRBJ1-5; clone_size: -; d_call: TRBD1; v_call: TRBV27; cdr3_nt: TGTGCCAGCAGTCTAACAGGGGTTGGTCAGCCCCAGCATTTT; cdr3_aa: CASSLTGVGQPQHF
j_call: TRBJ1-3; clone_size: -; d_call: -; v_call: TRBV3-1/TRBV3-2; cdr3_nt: TGTGCCAGCACCCTAGAGGGGGTTTCTGGAAACACCATATATTTT; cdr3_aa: CASTLEGVSGNTIYF
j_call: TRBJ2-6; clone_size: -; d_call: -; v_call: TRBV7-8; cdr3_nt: TGTGCCAGCAGCTTTATTAGGGGGACTGGGGCCAACGTCCTGACTTTC; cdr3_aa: CASSFIRGTGANVLTF
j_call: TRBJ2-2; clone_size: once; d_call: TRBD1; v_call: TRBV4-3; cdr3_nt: TGCGCCAGCAGCCAAGCTCCGACAGGGCAGAACACCGGGGAGCTGTTTTTT; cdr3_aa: CASSQAPTGQNTGELFF
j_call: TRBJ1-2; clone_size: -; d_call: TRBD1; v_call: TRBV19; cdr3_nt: TGTGCCAGTAGTATCCTACAGGGGGGGTACTATGGCTACACCTTC; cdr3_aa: CASSILQGGYYGYTF
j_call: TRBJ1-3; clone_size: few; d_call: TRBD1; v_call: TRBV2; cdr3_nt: TGTGCCATCGGGACAGGTTTCGGCGTTAGAAGGGACACCATATATTTT; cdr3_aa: CAIGTGFGVRRDTIYF
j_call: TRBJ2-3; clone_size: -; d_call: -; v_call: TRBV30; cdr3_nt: TGTGCCTGGAGTGGGGCTAGCCGATACACAGATACGCAGTATTTT; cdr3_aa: CAWSGASRYTDTQYF
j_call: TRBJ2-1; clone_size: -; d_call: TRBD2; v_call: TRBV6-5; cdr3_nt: TGTGCCAGCAGTTCCCGGCTAGCGGGCCGCAATGAGCAGTTCTTC; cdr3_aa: CASSSRLAGRNEQFF
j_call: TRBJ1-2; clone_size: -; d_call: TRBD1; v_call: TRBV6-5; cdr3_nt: TGTGCCAGCAGTATCCGGGACAGGGACTATGGCTACACCTTC; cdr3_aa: CASSIRDRDYGYTF
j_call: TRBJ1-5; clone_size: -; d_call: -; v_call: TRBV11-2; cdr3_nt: TGTGCCAGCAGCTTAGAAGGTTCTTGGAGCAATCAGCCCCAGCATTTT; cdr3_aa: CASSLEGSWSNQPQHF
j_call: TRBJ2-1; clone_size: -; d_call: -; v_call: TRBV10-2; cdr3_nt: TGCGCCAGCAGTGATTGGGTTTCCGGGAGTTACTACAATGAGCAGTTCTTC; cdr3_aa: CASSDWVSGSYYNEQFF
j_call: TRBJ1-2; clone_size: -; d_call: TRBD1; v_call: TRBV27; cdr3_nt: TGTGCCAGCAGTTTAGGACGGGACAGGGGCTACACCTTC; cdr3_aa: CASSLGRDRGYTF
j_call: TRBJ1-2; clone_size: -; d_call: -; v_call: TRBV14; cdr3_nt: TGTGCCAGCAGCCAGCAGGGGAAAGCTGGCTACACCTTC; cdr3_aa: CASSQQGKAGYTF
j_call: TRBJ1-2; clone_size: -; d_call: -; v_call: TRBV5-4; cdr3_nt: TGTGCCAGCAGCCGGGCAACCACAGGGACCTTAAACTATGGCTACACCTTC; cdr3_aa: CASSRATTGTLNYGYTF
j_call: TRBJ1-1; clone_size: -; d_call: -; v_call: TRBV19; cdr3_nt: TGTGCCAGTAGTATTGTCCGCGACAGAAAGAACACTGAAGCTTTCTTT; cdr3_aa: CASSIVRDRKNTEAFF
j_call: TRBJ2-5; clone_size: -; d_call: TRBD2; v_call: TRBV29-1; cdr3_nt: TGCAGCGTTGAACCTAAACTAGCGGGAGGAGAGACCCAGTACTTC; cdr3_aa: CSVEPKLAGGETQYF
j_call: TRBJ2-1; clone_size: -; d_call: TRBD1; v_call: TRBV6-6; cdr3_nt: TGTGCCAGCAGTCGTACTGGGACAGGGTCAAATGAGCAGTTCTTC; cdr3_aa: CASSRTGTGSNEQFF
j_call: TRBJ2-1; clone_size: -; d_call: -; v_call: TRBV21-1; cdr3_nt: TGTGCCAGCACCGCCGGGACTAGCCCCTACAATGAGCAGTTCTTC; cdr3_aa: CASTAGTSPYNEQFF
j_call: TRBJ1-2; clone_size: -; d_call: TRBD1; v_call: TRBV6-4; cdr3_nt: TGTGCCAGCAGACAGGGGCAGGGCTATGGCTACACCTTC; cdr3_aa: CASRQGQGYGYTF
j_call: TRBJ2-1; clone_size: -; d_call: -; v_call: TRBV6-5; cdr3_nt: TGTGCCAGCAGTTACTCCGAAGTTTGGGATGAGCAGTTCTTC; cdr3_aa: CASSYSEVWDEQFF
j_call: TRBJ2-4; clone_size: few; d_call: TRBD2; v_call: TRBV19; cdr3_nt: TGTGCCAGTAGTAGCGGGAGAGAACCCAAAAACATTCAGTACTTC; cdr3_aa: CASSSGREPKNIQYF
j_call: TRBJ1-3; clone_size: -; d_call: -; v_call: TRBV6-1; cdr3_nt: TGTGCCAGCAGTGAAGCTGAGGGGCCTGGAAACACCATATATTTT; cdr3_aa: CASSEAEGPGNTIYF
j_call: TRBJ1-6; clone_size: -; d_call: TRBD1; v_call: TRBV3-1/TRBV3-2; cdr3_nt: TGTGCCAGCAGCCAAGTGGGGACAGGGGGGTATTCACCCCTCCACTTT; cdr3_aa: CASSQVGTGGYSPLHF
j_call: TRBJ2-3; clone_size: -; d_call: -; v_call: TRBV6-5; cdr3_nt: TGTGCCAGCATTCCTTCAGGGGGGTACACGCAGTATTTT; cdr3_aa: CASIPSGGYTQYF
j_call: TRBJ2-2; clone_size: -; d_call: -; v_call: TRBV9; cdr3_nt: TGTGCCAGCAGCCCGGGTATAGCGACGAACACCGGGGAGCTGTTTTTT; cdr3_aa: CASSPGIATNTGELFF
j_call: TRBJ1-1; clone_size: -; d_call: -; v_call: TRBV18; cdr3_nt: TGTGCCAGCTCACCTCCAGGGGAAAGAACTACTGAAGCTTTCTTT; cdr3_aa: CASSPPGERTTEAFF
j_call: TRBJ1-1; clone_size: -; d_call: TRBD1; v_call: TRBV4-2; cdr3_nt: TGTGCCAGCAGCCTAATGGGACAGGGGCGGAACACTGAAGCTTTCTTT; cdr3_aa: CASSLMGQGRNTEAFF
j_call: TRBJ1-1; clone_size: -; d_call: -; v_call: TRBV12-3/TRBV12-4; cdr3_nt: TGTGCCAGCAGTTTGATGAACACTGAAGCTTTCTTT; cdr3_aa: CASSLMNTEAFF
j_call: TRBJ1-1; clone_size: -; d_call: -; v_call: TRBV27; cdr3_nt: TGTGCCAGCTCAGGGATCATGAACACTGAAGCTTTCTTT; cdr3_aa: CASSGIMNTEAFF
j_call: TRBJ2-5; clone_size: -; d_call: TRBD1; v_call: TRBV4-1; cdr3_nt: TGCGCCAGCAGCCAAGTAGGGACAGGGATACAGACCCAGTACTTC; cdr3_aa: CASSQVGTGIQTQYF
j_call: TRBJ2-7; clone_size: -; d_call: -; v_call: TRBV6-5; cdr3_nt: TGTGCCAGCGCTGTCGGGGGAGGTTACGAGCAGTACTTC; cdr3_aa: CASAVGGGYEQYF
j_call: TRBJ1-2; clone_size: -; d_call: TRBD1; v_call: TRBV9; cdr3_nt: TGTGCCAGCAGCGTGGACAGGGAGGGAGCTAACTATGGCTACACCTTC; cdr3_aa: CASSVDREGANYGYTF
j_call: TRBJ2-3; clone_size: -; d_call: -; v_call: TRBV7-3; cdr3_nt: TGTGCCAGCAGCTTAGATGGGGACCTCCTTAGCACAGATACGCAGTATTTT; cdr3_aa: CASSLDGDLLSTDTQYF
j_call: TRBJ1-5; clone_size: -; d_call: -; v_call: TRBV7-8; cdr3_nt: TGTGCCAGCAGCCTCTGGGGGGGCCAGCCCCAGCATTTT; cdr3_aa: CASSLWGGQPQHF
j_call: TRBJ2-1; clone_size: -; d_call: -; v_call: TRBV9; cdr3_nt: TGTGCCAGCAGCGTAGAGGTGGGGGTTGAGCAGTTCTTC; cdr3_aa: CASSVEVGVEQFF
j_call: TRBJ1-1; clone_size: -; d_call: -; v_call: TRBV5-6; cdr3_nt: TGTGCCAGCAGCTTCGGACGGACTGAAGCTTTCTTT; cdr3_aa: CASSFGRTEAFF
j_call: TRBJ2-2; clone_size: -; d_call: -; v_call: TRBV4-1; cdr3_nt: TGCGCCAGCAGCCGGTGGGCCGGGGTGTCTATCACCGGGGAGCTGTTTTTT; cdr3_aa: CASSRWAGVSITGELFF
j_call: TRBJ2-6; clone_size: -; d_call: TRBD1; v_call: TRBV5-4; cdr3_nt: TGTGCCAGCAGCGAGCAGGGGGCGCAAGGGGCCAACGTCCTGACTTTC; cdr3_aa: CASSEQGAQGANVLTF
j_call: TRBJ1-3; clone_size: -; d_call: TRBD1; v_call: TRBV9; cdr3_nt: TGTGCCAGCAGCGCACTAACCGGGACAGGGGTCTGGGGAAACACCATATATTTT; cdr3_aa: CASSALTGTGVWGNTIYF
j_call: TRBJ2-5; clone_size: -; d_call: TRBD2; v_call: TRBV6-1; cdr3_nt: TGTGCCAGCAGTGAACTAGCGGGGGGGCCGGAGACCCAGTACTTC; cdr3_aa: CASSELAGGPETQYF
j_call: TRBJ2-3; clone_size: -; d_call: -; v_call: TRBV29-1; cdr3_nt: TGCAGCGTTTGCACAGGGAGGACAGATACGCAGTATTTT; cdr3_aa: CSVCTGRTDTQYF